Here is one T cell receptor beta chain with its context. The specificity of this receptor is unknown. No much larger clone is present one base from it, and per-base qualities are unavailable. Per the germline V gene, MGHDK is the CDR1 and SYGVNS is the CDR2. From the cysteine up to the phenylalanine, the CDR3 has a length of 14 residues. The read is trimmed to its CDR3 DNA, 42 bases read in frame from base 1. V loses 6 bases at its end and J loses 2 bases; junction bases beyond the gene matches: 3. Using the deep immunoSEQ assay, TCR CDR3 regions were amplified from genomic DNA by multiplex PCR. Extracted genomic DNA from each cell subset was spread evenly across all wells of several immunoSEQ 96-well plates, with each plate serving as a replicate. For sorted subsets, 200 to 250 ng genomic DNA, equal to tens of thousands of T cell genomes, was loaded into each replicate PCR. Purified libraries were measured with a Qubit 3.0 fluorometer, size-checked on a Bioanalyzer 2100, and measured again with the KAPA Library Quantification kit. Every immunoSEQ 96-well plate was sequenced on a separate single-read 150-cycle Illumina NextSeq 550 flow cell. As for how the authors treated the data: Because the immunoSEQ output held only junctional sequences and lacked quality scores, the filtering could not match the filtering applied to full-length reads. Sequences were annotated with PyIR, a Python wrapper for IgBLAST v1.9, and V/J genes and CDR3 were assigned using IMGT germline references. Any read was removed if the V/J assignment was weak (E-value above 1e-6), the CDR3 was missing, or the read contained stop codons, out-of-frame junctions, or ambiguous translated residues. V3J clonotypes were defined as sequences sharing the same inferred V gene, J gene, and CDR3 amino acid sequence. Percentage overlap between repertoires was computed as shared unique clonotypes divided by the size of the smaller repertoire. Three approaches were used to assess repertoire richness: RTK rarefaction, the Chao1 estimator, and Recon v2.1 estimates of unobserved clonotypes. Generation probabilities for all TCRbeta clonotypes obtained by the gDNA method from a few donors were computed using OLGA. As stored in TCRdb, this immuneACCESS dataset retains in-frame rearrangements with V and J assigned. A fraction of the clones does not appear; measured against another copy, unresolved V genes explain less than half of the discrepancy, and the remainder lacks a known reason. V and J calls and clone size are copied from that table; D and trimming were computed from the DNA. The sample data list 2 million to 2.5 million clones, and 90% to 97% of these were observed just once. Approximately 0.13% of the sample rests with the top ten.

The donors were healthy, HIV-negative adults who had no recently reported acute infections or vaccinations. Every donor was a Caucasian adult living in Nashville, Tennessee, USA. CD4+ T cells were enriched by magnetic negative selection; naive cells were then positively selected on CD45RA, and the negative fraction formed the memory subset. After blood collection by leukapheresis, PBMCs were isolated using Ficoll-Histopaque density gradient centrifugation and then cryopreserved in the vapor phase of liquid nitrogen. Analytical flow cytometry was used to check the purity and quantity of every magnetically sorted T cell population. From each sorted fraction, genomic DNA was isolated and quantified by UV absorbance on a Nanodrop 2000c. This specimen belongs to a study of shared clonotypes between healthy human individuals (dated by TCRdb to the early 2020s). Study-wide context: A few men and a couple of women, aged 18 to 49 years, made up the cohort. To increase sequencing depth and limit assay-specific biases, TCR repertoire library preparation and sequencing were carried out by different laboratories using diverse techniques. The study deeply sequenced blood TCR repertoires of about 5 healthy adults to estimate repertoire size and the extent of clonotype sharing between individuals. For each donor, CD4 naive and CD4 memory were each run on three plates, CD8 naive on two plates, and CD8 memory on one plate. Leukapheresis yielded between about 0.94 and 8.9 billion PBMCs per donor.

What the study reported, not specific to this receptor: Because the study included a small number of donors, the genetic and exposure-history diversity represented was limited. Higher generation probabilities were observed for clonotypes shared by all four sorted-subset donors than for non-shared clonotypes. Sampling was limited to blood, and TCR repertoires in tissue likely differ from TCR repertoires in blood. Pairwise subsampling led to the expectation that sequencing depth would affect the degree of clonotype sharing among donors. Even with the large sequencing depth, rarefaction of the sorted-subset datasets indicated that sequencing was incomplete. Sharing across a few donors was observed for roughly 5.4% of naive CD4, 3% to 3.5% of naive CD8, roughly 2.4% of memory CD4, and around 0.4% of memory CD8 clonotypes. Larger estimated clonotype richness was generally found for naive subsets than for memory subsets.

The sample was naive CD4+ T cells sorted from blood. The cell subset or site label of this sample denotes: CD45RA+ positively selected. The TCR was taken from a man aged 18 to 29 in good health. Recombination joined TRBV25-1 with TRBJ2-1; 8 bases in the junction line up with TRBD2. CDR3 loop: CASSRGGAYNEQFF. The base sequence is TGTGCCAGCAGCCGGGGGGGAGCCTACAATGAGCAGTTCTTC.